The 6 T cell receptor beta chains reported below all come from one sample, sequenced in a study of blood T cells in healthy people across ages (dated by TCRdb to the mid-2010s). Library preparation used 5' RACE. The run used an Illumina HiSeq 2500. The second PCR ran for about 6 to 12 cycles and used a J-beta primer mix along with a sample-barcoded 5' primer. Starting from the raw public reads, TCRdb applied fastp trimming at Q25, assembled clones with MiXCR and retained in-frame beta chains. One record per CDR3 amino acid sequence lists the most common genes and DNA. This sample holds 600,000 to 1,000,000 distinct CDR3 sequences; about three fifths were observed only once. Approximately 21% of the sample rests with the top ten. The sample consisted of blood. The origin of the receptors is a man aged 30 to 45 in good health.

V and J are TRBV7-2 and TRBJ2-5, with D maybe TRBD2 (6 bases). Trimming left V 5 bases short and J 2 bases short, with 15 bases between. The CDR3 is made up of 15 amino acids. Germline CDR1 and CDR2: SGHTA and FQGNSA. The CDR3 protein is CASSPGAGIQETQYF. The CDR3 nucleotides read TGTGCCAGCAGCCCGGGCGCGGGGATACAAGAGACCCAGTACTTC.

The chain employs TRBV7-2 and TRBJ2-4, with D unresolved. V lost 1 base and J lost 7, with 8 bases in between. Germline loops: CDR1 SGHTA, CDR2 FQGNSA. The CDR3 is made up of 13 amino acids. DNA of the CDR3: TGTGCCAGCAGCTTAGACTCCCCCAACATTCAGTACTTC. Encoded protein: CASSLDSPNIQYF.

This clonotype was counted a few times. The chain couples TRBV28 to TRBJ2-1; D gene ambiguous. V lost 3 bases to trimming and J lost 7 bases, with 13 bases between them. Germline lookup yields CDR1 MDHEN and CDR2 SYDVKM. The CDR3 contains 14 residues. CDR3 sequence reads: CASSLPPSRNEQFF. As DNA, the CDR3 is TGTGCCAGCAGTTTGCCCCCCTCTAGGAATGAGCAGTTCTTC.

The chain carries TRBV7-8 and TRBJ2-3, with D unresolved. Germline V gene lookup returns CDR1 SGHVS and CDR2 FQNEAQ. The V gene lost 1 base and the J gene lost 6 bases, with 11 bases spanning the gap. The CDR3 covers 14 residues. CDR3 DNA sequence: TGTGCCAGCAGCTTAGGAGCGTCCCTGGATACGCAGTATTTT. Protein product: CASSLGASLDTQYF. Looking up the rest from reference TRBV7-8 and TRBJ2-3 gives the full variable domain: GAGVSQSPRYKVAKRGQDVALRCDPISGHVSLFWYQQALGQGPEFLTYFQNEAQLDKSGLPSDRFFAERPEGSVSTLKIQRTQQEDSAVYLCASSLGASLDTQYFGPGTRLTVL.

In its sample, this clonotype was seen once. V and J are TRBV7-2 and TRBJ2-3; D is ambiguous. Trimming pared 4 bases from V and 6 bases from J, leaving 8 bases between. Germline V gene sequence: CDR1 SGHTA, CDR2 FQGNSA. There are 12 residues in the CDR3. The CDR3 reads CASSSNLDTQYF. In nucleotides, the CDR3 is TGTGCCAGCAGCTCGAATTTGGATACGCAGTATTTT.

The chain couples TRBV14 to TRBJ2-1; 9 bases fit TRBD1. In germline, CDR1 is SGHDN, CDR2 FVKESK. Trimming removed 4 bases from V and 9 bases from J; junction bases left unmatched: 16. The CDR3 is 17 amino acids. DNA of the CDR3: TGTGCCAGCAGCCCTCTAGCCGGGACAGGGTTTTTTAGTGAGCAGTTCTTC. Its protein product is CASSPLAGTGFFSEQFF.